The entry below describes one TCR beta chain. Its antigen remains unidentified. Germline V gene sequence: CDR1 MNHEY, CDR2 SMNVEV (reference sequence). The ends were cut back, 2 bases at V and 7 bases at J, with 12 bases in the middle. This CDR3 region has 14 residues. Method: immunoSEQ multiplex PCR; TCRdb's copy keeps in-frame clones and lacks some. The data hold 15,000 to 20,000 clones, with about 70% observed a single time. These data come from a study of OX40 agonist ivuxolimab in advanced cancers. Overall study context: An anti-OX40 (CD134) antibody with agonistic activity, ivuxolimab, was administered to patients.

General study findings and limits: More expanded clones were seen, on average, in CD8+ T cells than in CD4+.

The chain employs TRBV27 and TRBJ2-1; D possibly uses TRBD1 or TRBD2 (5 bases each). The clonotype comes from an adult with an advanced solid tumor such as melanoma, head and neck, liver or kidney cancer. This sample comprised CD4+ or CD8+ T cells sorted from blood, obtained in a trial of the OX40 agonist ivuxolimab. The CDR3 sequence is CASSLTGPRNEQFF. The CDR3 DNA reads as TGTGCCAGCAGTTTAACGGGACCAAGAAATGAGCAGTTCTTC.